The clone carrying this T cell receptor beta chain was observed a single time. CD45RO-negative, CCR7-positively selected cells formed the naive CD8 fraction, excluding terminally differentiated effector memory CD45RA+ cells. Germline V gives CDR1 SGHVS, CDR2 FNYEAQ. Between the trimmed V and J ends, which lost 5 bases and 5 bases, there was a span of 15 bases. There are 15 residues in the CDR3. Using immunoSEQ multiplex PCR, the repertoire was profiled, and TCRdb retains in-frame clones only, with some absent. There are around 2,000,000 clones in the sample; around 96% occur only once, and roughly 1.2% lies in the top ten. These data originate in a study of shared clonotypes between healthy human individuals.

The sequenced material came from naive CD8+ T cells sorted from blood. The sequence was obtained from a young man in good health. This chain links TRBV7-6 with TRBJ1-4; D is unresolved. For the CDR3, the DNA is TGTGCCAGCAGCCCCGGACCCAGACCAAATGAAAAACTGTTTTTT. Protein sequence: CASSPGPRPNEKLFF.